The entry that follows covers one TCR beta chain sequence. Antigen: not known. The CDR3 spans 13 residues. CDR1 and CDR2 (germline): WSHSY, SAAADI. UMI labels and 5' RACE were used to prepare the TRB cDNA libraries. TCRdb re-analyzed the 5' RACE reads; it lists each CDR3 protein once, without DNA. This sample's table has around 150,000 distinct CDR3 sequences. These data come from a study of CXCR3-negative and CXCR3-positive naive CD8 T cells. The overall study: The libraries together contributed 150 million or so TRB reads, each supplying about 1.5 +/- 0.3 million.

Definition of naive CD8+ T cells rested on a CD45RO-CCR7+CD27+CD95- profile. Study-level points and caveats: For memory CD8+ cells diversity was much lower, but both naive subsets had comparably high diversity. CXCR3-positive naive cells carried more hydrophobic TRB CDR3s than CXCR3-negative naive cells did.

The chain combines TRBV10-2 with TRBJ1-1. The sequenced sample was naive CXCR3+ CD8+ T cells from blood. Subset described: CD45RO-CCR7+CD27+CD95- naive CD8+ T cells expressing CXCR3 (TNR3+). The receptor's source is a human donor in good health. Some clones in this sample may be carry-over from other donors' samples. CDR3: CASSVEGNTEAFF.